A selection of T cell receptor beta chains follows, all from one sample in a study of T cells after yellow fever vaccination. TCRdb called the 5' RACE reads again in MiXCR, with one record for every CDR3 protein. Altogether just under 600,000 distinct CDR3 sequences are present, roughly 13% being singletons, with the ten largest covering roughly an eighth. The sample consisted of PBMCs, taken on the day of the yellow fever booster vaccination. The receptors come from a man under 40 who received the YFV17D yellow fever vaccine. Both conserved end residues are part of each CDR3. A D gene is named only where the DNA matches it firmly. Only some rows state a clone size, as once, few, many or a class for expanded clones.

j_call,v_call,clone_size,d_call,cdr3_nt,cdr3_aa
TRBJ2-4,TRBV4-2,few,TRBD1,TGTGCCAGCAGCCAAGAGGGACAGGGGGCAGTCGGAAACATTCAGTACTTC,CASSQEGQGAVGNIQYF
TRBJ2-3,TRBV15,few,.,TGTGCCACCAGCAGAGATCTGGTAGGGGGAGGTACGCAGTATTTT,CATSRDLVGGGTQYF
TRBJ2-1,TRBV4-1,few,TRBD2,TGCGCCAGTGAACCCGGACTAGCGGACTACTACAATGAGCAGTTCTTC,CASEPGLADYYNEQFF
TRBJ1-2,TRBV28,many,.,TGTGCCAGCAGTTTAATCAACGAGAGGGAGGGCTACACCTTC,CASSLINEREGYTF
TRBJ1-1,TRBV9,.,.,TGTGCCAGCAGCGTAGGGGCCATTGGCACTGAAGCTTTCTTT,CASSVGAIGTEAFF
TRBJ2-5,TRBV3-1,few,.,TGTGCCAGCAGCCAGGGTGCGTCGGGACACTTCCAAGAGACCCAGTACTTC,CASSQGASGHFQETQYF
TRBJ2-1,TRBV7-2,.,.,TGTGCCAGCAGCGTAACGGAACAGCAGTTCTTC,CASSVTEQQFF
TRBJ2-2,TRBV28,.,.,TGTGCCAGCAGTTTCCAGAAATACACCGGGGAGCTGTTTTTT,CASSFQKYTGELFF
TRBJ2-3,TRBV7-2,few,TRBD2,TGTGCCAGCAGCTTAATGGCTAGCGGGAGTGGGGCAGATACGCAGTATTTT,CASSLMASGSGADTQYF
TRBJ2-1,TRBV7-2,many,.,TGTGCCAGCAGCCCTACCTACAATGAGCAGTTCTTC,CASSPTYNEQFF
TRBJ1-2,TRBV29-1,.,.,TGCAGCGTCGAGGACCTGGGGGCCCTCTATGGCTACACCTTC,CSVEDLGALYGYTF
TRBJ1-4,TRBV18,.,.,TGTGCCAGCTCACCGGTTGCGGGGACAACTAATGAAAAACTGTTTTTT,CASSPVAGTTNEKLFF
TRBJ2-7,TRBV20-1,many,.,TGCAGTGCTCGGGCCCTCTCCTACGAGCAGTACTTC,CSARALSYEQYF
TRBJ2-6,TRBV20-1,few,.,TGCAGTGCATCCAAGGGACAAACGGCCCTTGGGGCCAACGTCCTGACTTTC,CSASKGQTALGANVLTF
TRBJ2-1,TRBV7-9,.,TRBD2,TGTGCCAGCAGCTTAGGCGGGAGGGCCGGGTACAATGAGCAGTTCTTC,CASSLGGRAGYNEQFF
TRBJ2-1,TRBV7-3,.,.,TGTGCCAGCAGCCCTCAGGGGCCGACCTACAATGAGCAGTTCTTC,CASSPQGPTYNEQFF
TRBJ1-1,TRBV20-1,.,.,TGCAGTGCTCGCCCCGGGACACTGAACACTGAAGCTTTCTTT,CSARPGTLNTEAFF
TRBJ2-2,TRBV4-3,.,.,TGCGCCAGCAGCCAAGACAGAGGGGGCGGGGAGCTGTTTTTT,CASSQDRGGGELFF
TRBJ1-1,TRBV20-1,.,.,TGCAGTGCTAGAGTTACCCCGAACACTGAAGCTTTCTTT,CSARVTPNTEAFF
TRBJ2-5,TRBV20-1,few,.,TGCAGTCTTAACATACTCCAAGAGACCCAGTACTTC,CSLNILQETQYF
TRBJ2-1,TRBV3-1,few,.,TGTGCCAGCAGCCAAGGGACTATTGTGAATGAGCAGTTCTTC,CASSQGTIVNEQFF
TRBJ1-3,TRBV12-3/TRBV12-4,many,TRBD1,TGTGCCAGCAGTCCTCGGGACAGGGGTGGAAACACCATATATTTT,CASSPRDRGGNTIYF
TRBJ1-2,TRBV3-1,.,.,TGTGCCAGCAGCCAAGATCGGTATGGCTACACCTTC,CASSQDRYGYTF
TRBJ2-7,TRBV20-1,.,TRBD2,TGCAGTGCTAGCAGCGGGAGGGCCAACGAGCAGTACTTC,CSASSGRANEQYF
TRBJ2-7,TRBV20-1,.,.,TGCAGTGCTAGTGACGGTGCCTACGAGCAGTACTTC,CSASDGAYEQYF
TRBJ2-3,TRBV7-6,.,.,TGTGCCAGCAGCTTATCCGACCCGGGCACAGATACGCAGTATTTT,CASSLSDPGTDTQYF
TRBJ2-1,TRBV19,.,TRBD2,TGTGCCAGTGGTACTAGCGTCAATGAGCAGTTCTTC,CASGTSVNEQFF
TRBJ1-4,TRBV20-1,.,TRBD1,TGCAGTGCTAGGAGGGCAGGGGGTGACGAAAAACTGTTTTTT,CSARRAGGDEKLFF